The 23 T cell receptor beta chains reported below all come from one sample, sequenced in a study of technical replicates of blood from a few donors. Only in-frame clones appear in the TCRdb table, and some are missing; sequencing was by immunoSEQ multiplex PCR. This table holds about 84,000 clones, 85% to 95% found once. The specimen was T cells isolated from PBMCs. Receptors originate from a human donor in good health.

V is TRBV4-2 and J is TRBJ2-7, with TRBD2 matching over 8 bases. J lost 0 bases, V lost 0 bases, and 7 bases had no gene match. This CDR3 has 17 residues. Germline-derived CDR1 and CDR2 are LGHNA and YNFKEQ. The CDR3 here is CASSQDPTGGTSYEQYF. As DNA, the CDR3 is TGTGCCAGCAGCCAAGATCCCACGGGGGGGACCTCCTACGAGCAGTACTTC.

The rearrangement uses TRBV5-4 and TRBJ1-1; no definite D call. The CDR3 is 17 residues long. V was pared by 2 bases and J by 4 bases, with 21 bases between. CDR1 is SGHNT, CDR2 YYREEE, per germline (reference sequence). For the CDR3, the DNA is TGTGCCAGCAGCTTCACCCCAGGACCAAGAGGGAGCACTGAAGCTTTCTTT. This gives the protein CASSFTPGPRGSTEAFF.

The chain links TRBV9 to TRBJ2-3; D remains unclear. Trimming took 2 bases from V and 2 from J, leaving 12 bases between them. Germline-derived CDR1 and CDR2 are SGDLS and YYNGEE. This CDR3 has 15 amino acids. This chain's CDR3 is CASSVSDFNTDTQYF. The CDR3 DNA reads as TGTGCCAGCAGCGTGAGCGATTTCAACACAGATACGCAGTATTTT.

This chain connects TRBV20-1 to TRBJ1-1; a weak D match, TRBD1 (5 bases). V was cut by 5 bases and J by 5 bases, with 9 bases left in between. The CDR3 runs 11 residues. The germline V gene encodes CDR1 DFQATT and CDR2 SNEGSKA (reference sequence). CDR3 bases: TGCAGTGCTGAGACAGCAACTGAAGCTTTCTTT. This gives the protein CSAETATEAFF.

In its sample, this clone was seen a few times. The V gene is TRBV18, the J gene TRBJ1-3, with D unresolved. The V gene's germline CDR1 is KGHSH and CDR2 LQKENI. V lost 5 bases and J lost 0, with 14 bases in between. The CDR3 loop spans 16 amino acids. DNA for the CDR3: TGTGCCAGCTCATTGGGCGACACCGACTCTGGAAACACCATATATTTT. Its translation: CASSLGDTDSGNTIYF.

On this clone: At one end, the junction sequence differs from germline, possibly due to a read error. The genes are TRBV7-7 and TRBJ2-5; D is possibly TRBD2 (6 bases). Germline CDR1 reads SSHAT; CDR2 reads FNYEAQ (reference sequence). This CDR3 comprises 15 residues. The CDR3 region is CASSLGRLEVETQYF. The CDR3, as DNA: TGTGCTAGCAGCTTAGGAAGACTAGAGGTAGAGACCCAGTACTTC.

This chain joins TRBV19 and TRBJ2-4, with TRBD2 as a possible D gene (5 bases). V was pared by 7 bases and J by 1 base, with 17 bases between. The CDR3 extends over 16 amino acids. The germline V gene encodes CDR1 LNHDA and CDR2 SQIVND (reference sequence). Here the CDR3 DNA reads TGTGCCAGTACCGAAAGGACTCTACGGGCCAAAAACATTCAGTACTTC. Amino acid sequence: CASTERTLRAKNIQYF.

This clone was counted once. J is TRBJ2-7 and V is TRBV7-9; no firm D call. CDR3 size: 14 residues. Germline V gene sequence: CDR1 SEHNR, CDR2 FQNEAQ (reference sequence). The V end was cut by 2 bases, the J end by 5 bases, with 13 bases between. The CDR3 region has the DNA TGTGCCAGCAGCTTATCCGCAAACTACCACGAGCAGTACTTC. It codes for CASSLSANYHEQYF.

The chain joins TRBV9 to TRBJ2-5, with a possible D match to TRBD1 (5 bases). Germline V gene lookup returns CDR1 SGDLS and CDR2 YYNGEE. The CDR3 has 15 amino acids. Trimming removed 1 base from V and 1 base from J, with 11 bases in between. CDR3 in amino acids: CASSVSPDSQETQYF. The CDR3 nucleotides read TGTGCCAGCAGCGTAAGCCCTGACAGCCAAGAGACCCAGTACTTC.

The chain employs TRBV12-5 and TRBJ1-3; the match to TRBD1 covers 10 bases. This CDR3 contains 14 residues. V trimming: 5 bases; J trimming: 6 bases; junction bases outside the gene matches: 4. The germline gives CDR1 LGHNT, CDR2 FRNRAP. In DNA form, the CDR3 reads TGTGCTAGTGGTACGGGACAGGGGACAAACACCATATATTTT. As protein: CASGTGQGTNTIYF.

This chain uses TRBV7-6 with TRBJ2-5; D might be TRBD2 (5 bases). Deletions cut 4 bases from V and 1 base from J, with 10 bases between. Germline V gene lookup returns CDR1 SGHVS and CDR2 FNYEAQ. The CDR3 has 14 amino acids. CDR3 sequence reads: CASSSKRGQETQYF. CDR3 in DNA: TGTGCCAGCAGCTCGAAACGGGGCCAAGAGACCCAGTACTTC.

This sequence joins TRBV19 and TRBJ2-7; 9 bases align to TRBD2. The CDR3 has 14 residues. Trimming cost V 6 bases and J 6 bases; bases outside gene matches: 9. Germline assignment: CDR1 LNHDA and CDR2 SQIVND (reference sequence). Here the CDR3 DNA reads TGTGCCAGTAGCCTTAGCGGGAGATACGCCGAGCAGTACTTC. Translated: CASSLSGRYAEQYF.

This chain uses TRBV5-1 with TRBJ1-1; TRBD1 agrees at 7 bases. V gave up 4 bases and J gave up 5 bases; unmatched junction bases: 8. The germline gives CDR1 SGHRS, CDR2 YFSETQ. The CDR3 has 14 amino acids. CDR3 protein: CASSGTGAATEAFF. CDR3 sequence (DNA): TGCGCCAGCAGCGGAACAGGGGCGGCGACTGAAGCTTTCTTT.

The chain employs TRBV28 and TRBJ2-2; weak D call: TRBD2 (5 bases). Germline lookup yields CDR1 MDHEN and CDR2 SYDVKM. This CDR3 has 13 amino acids. V was clipped by 6 bases and J by 9 bases, with 14 bases between them. The CDR3 sequence is CASSLRVHRELFF. CDR3 coding DNA: TGTGCCAGCAGCCTGAGGGTCCACCGGGAGCTGTTTTTT.

The CDR3 is CASSPSGQGTYEQYF. Here the CDR3 DNA reads TGTGCCAGCTCACCATCGGGACAGGGGACCTACGAGCAGTACTTC. This sequence joins TRBV18 and TRBJ2-7; 10 positions agree with TRBD1. The V segment lost 2 bases and the J segment 2 bases; nucleotides outside the gene matches: 3. This CDR3 spans 15 amino acids. Germline V gene data show CDR1 as KGHSH and CDR2 as LQKENI.

The chain couples TRBV6-1 to TRBJ2-3, with 9 bases fitting TRBD2. V shed 6 bases and J 2 bases; nucleotides not matched to a gene: 3. CDR3 length: 14 residues. The V gene's germline CDR1 is MNHNS and CDR2 SASEGT. The CDR3, as DNA: TGTGCCAGCAGGGGGGGACTAGCCACAGATACGCAGTATTTT. As protein: CASRGGLATDTQYF.

This clone has a handful of counts. J is TRBJ2-7 and V is TRBV11-2; 9 nucleotides agree with TRBD2. V shed 4 bases and J 0 bases; nucleotides not matched to a gene: 10. This CDR3 comprises 17 residues. Germline loops: CDR1 SGHAT, CDR2 FQNNGV. The CDR3 DNA reads as TGTGCCAGCAGCTCCTTCCCTAGCGGGGAGAGCTCCTACGAGCAGTACTTC. Residues: CASSSFPSGESSYEQYF.

This chain connects TRBV7-6 to TRBJ2-7, with TRBD2 matching 8 bases. The CDR3 runs 15 residues. Germline V lookup: CDR1 SGHVS, CDR2 FNYEAQ. The V and J ends lost 6 bases and 4 bases, in that order; junction bases with no gene match: 11. This chain's CDR3 is CASRPGLGSLYEQYF. CDR3 coding DNA: TGTGCCAGCAGACCGGGACTAGGCTCGCTTTACGAGCAGTACTTC.

The chain couples TRBV28 to TRBJ1-2, with 10 bases that match TRBD1. Germline CDR1 and CDR2: MDHEN and SYDVKM. This CDR3 spans 17 amino acids. Trimming cost V 9 bases and J 7 bases; bases outside gene matches: 20. In DNA form, the CDR3 reads TGTGCCAGTCTACCCCCCGAGACAGGGGGCCAAAGTTTTGGCTACACCTTC. Translated: CASLPPETGGQSFGYTF.

The chain has TRBV18 and TRBJ2-1, with 7 bases aligning to TRBD1. CDR1 KGHSH and CDR2 LQKENI come from the germline V gene. The CDR3 has 16 amino acids. J was trimmed by 7 bases and V by 3 bases; bases with no gene match: 12. The CDR3 nucleotides are TGTGCCAGCTCACCGATTTCCAGGGGGAGACTGAATGAGCAGTTCTTC. Its protein product is CASSPISRGRLNEQFF.

V gene TRBV11-3 combines with J gene TRBJ2-5; 7 bases are shared with TRBD1. The junction had 4 bases not matched to a gene; V was cut back by 1 base and J by 2 bases. This CDR3 comprises 15 residues. Germline CDR1 and CDR2: SGHNT and YENEEA. Written as DNA, the CDR3 is TGTGCCAGCAGCTTAGGGGGGACAGATCAAGAGACCCAGTACTTC. Amino acids: CASSLGGTDQETQYF.

The chain is built from TRBV6-5 and TRBJ1-2; maybe TRBD1 (6 bases). Germline loops: CDR1 MNHEY, CDR2 SVGAGI. Trimming pared 6 bases from V and 4 bases from J, leaving 18 bases between. The CDR3 length is 15 residues. CDR3 residues: CASRTTNGQPYGYTF. The CDR3 region has the DNA TGTGCCAGCAGAACTACCAACGGACAGCCCTATGGCTACACCTTC.

V and J are TRBV2 and TRBJ2-7; TRBD2 is a possible D gene (5 bases). The CDR3 extends over 9 amino acids. Germline V gene data show CDR1 as SNHLY and CDR2 as FYNNEI. V was pared by 8 bases and J by 6 bases, with 5 bases between. The CDR3 bases are TGTGCCAGCGGAGGCGAGCAGTACTTC. It codes for CASGGEQYF.